In its sample, the clone carrying this T cell receptor beta chain was seen a few times. Without the conserved terminal phenylalanine or tryptophan, this CDR3 likely stems from a read error. TCRbeta libraries were built with three rounds of nested PCR, modified from ARM-PCR. TCRdb reprocessed the multiplex PCR reads via MiXCR and lists one record per CDR3 protein. The sample shows some 100,000 distinct CDR3 sequences, about 60% of them seen only once. This sample was taken from a study of tumor and adjacent non-tumor tissue in lung cancer. No cell sorting was done before RNA was extracted from the tissue. Distant lung tissue was collected more than 3 cm away from the tumor edge. The specimen was distant non-tumor lung tissue. This receptor was taken from a man aged 25-45 years with non-small cell lung cancer.

CDR3 sequence (DNA): TGTGCCAGCACGCATATAACGGGGAATGAGCAGTTCTTA. This codes for CASTHITGNEQFL. The chain employs TRBV12-3 or TRBV12-4 and TRBJ2-1, with a weak D call TRBD2 (5 bases). This CDR3 spans 13 amino acids. V shed 7 bases and J shed 7 bases, with 14 bases lying between them.